One and the same sample provided the 16 T cell receptor beta chains below, sequenced in a study of OX40 agonist ivuxolimab in advanced cancers. TCRdb keeps only in-frame clones here, not all; method: immunoSEQ multiplex PCR. The sample holds some 64,000 clones, approximately 81% seen once. The sample in question was CD4+ or CD8+ T cells sorted from blood, obtained in a trial of the OX40 agonist ivuxolimab. Source of these receptors: an adult with an advanced solid tumor such as melanoma, head and neck, liver or kidney cancer.

The chain recombines TRBV4-2 with TRBJ1-3, with unresolved D. V was shortened by 4 bases and J by 3 bases, with 16 bases between the two germline ends. The CDR3 loop spans 16 amino acids. The germline V gene encodes CDR1 LGHNA and CDR2 YNFKEQ. CDR3 amino acids: CASSPRLISDGNTIYF. CDR3 coding DNA: TGTGCCAGCAGCCCTCGACTGATATCGGATGGAAACACCATATATTTT.

The chain is built from TRBV21-1 and TRBJ2-5; the table's TRBD2 call for D was not verified on the DNA. TRBV21-1 is termed a pseudogene. The CDR3 contains 15 residues. CDR3 residues: CASRRLAGIQETQYF. The CDR3 DNA reads TGTGCCAGCAGGCGACTAGCGGGTATCCAAGAGACCCAGTACTTC.

The CDR3 is CATRIGTPADTEAFF. The CDR3 DNA sequence: TGTGCCACCAGAATCGGCACACCGGCGGACACTGAAGCTTTCTTT. The chain is built from TRBV10-3 and TRBJ1-1, with D hard to call. CDR1 ENHRY and CDR2 SYGVKD come from the germline V gene. The CDR3 totals 15 residues. The V and J ends lost 10 bases and 3 bases respectively, with 21 bases between them.

The chain has TRBV5-1 and TRBJ2-7; 14 bases are shared with TRBD2. The trim removed 4 bases at V and 5 bases at J, leaving 8 bases unmatched. CDR3 length: 16 amino acids. In germline, CDR1 is SGHRS, CDR2 YFSETQ. The CDR3 region has the DNA TGCGCCAGCAGCCGGGTGCGGGGACTAGCGGGAGACGAGCAGTACTTC. It yields the protein CASSRVRGLAGDEQYF.

This sequence joins TRBV14 and TRBJ2-7; unclear D gene. V dropped 4 bases and J dropped 5 bases, with 9 bases sitting between them. Germline CDR1 is SGHDN and CDR2 is FVKESK. The CDR3 totals 12 residues. For the CDR3, the DNA is TGTGCCAGCAGCCCCCAATACGACGAGCAGTACTTC. This encodes CASSPQYDEQYF. Complete variable domain (other parts from reference TRBV14 and TRBJ2-7): EAGVTQFPSHSVIEKGQTVTLRCDPISGHDNLYWYRRVMGKEIKFLLHFVKESKQDESGMPNNRFLAERTGGTYSTLKVQPAELEDSGVYFCASSPQYDEQYFGPGTRLTVT.

The chain uses TRBV28 and TRBJ1-2; possibly TRBD1 for D (5 bases). V was clipped by 3 bases and J by 8 bases, with 22 bases between them. CDR1 and CDR2 from the germline V gene are MDHEN and SYDVKM. The CDR3 is 16 amino acids. The CDR3 nucleotides read TGTGCCAGCAGTTTGGGGGTGGGGGATTCCTTTCGAGGCTACACCTTC. This gives the protein CASSLGVGDSFRGYTF.

The chain joins TRBV6-5 to TRBJ1-2; D gene ambiguous. V was pared by 6 bases and J by 12 bases, with 20 bases between. CDR1 and CDR2 (germline): MNHEY, SVGAGI. The CDR3 sequence is 13 residues long. CDR3 region: CASRHPDVWANTF. Here the CDR3 DNA reads TGTGCCAGCAGACACCCGGACGTGTGGGCCAACACCTTC.

This clone was counted only a few times. Written as DNA, the CDR3 is TGTGCCAGCAGCACACCAGGACAAACTGAAGCTTTCTTT. As protein: CASSTPGQTEAFF. The rearrangement uses TRBV11-3 and TRBJ1-1; D is possibly TRBD1 (5 bases). Trimming left V 5 bases short and J 5 bases short, with 12 bases between. In germline, CDR1 is SGHNT, CDR2 YENEEA. This CDR3 spans 13 amino acids.

CDR3 residues: CASSNPRDRSSYEQYF. The CDR3 DNA reads as TGTGCCAGCAGTAACCCCCGGGACAGATCATCCTACGAGCAGTACTTC. The chain employs TRBV2 and TRBJ2-7; 7 nucleotides match TRBD1. The length of the CDR3 is 16 residues. The germline CDR1 and CDR2 sequences are SNHLY and FYNNEI. Losses at the gene ends were 5 bases for V and 1 base for J; bases not matched to a gene: 11.

This CDR3 is CASSRGEQYF. The CDR3 DNA is TGTGCCAGCAGTCGCGGAGAGCAGTACTTC. The gene calls are TRBV2 and TRBJ2-7; the D is unclear. Germline loops: CDR1 SNHLY, CDR2 FYNNEI. The V end was cut by 5 bases, the J end by 7 bases, with 6 bases between. The CDR3 has 10 amino acids.

The V and J genes are TRBV9 and TRBJ2-2, with 10 bases that match TRBD2. From germline, CDR1 is SGDLS and CDR2 YYNGEE. Trimming took 4 bases from V and 6 from J; bases not matched to a gene: 9. This CDR3 is built from 16 residues. The CDR3: CASSRRSGRRAGELFF. The CDR3 coding sequence is TGTGCCAGCAGCCGACGTAGCGGGAGGCGTGCCGGGGAGCTGTTTTTT.

This clone was detected once. V and J are TRBV19 and TRBJ1-5, with no clear D. This CDR3 has 15 amino acids. V was clipped by 4 bases and J by 7 bases, with 17 bases between them. CDR1 and CDR2 from the germline V gene are LNHDA and SQIVND (reference sequence). This CDR3 reads CASSNVGESRQPQHF. DNA for the CDR3: TGTGCCAGTAGTAACGTCGGGGAATCTCGACAGCCCCAGCATTTT.

This clone was observed once. V and J are TRBV10-3 and TRBJ2-1; 8 bases line up with TRBD1. This CDR3 spans 14 amino acids. J was trimmed by 5 bases and V by 6 bases; bases with no gene match: 6. In germline, CDR1 is ENHRY, CDR2 SYGVKD. The CDR3 coding sequence is TGTGCCATCAGCCGGACAGGGTCCGACAATGAGCAGTTCTTC. As protein: CAISRTGSDNEQFF.

This chain uses TRBV7-9 with TRBJ2-3; TRBD2 agrees at 8 bases. V dropped 1 base and J dropped 3; count of bases not matched to a gene: 0. CDR3 length: 14 amino acids. The germline gives CDR1 SEHNR, CDR2 FQNEAQ (reference sequence). The CDR3 spells CASSLVAGTDTQYF. CDR3 bases: TGTGCCAGCAGCTTAGTAGCGGGGACAGATACGCAGTATTTT.

This sequence joins TRBV6-1 and TRBJ1-6; the D gene is possibly TRBD1 (5 bases). The CDR3 contains 15 residues. V gave up 5 bases and J gave up 9 bases, with 17 bases separating them. Germline CDR1 is MNHNS and CDR2 is SASEGT. The CDR3 region has the DNA TGTGCCAGCAGTCTAGAACAGTGGGGGGGTTCACCCCTCCACTTT. Translated, it gives CASSLEQWGGSPLHF.

This chain uses TRBV10-3 with TRBJ2-7, with TRBD2 matching over 7 bases. The length of the CDR3 is 14 residues. The ends lost 3 bases at V and 3 bases at J; junction bases unmatched: 5. Germline assignment: CDR1 ENHRY and CDR2 SYGVKD. The CDR3 bases are TGTGCCATCAGTGACACACGGGGGGTCTACGAGCAGTACTTC. This encodes CAISDTRGVYEQYF.